Listed here are 30 T cell receptor beta chains from one sample, sequenced in a study of T cells expressing NK-cell markers (dated by TCRdb to the early 2020s). Receptor libraries were prepared by 5' RACE. Sequencing used an Illumina HiSeq 2000. TCRdb reprocessed the reads and assigns one entry to each CDR3 protein sequence, leaving out DNA. The table of this sample itemizes approximately 380,000 distinct CDR3 sequences. The ten largest clones represent around 5% of the sample. Sequencing was performed on blood T cells: a sorted CD56 or NKG2C T cell subset, CD4+ or CD8+ T cells, or bulk PBMC T cells (not recorded which). The receptors come from a man between 18 and 69 years old in good health.

The chain is built from TRBV6-1 and TRBJ2-5; lacking DNA, the TRBD1 call made by TCRdb goes unchecked. Germline CDR1 is MNHNS and CDR2 is SASEGT. There are 16 residues in the CDR3. The CDR3 loop is CASSRRTGAAQETQYF.

V and J are TRBV30 and TRBJ1-2; TCRdb's assignment of TRBD1 cannot be checked, as there is no DNA. The CDR3 totals 13 residues. Germline lookup yields CDR1 GTSNPN and CDR2 SVGIG (reference sequence). The CDR3 here is CAWSVGGQLGYTF.

The rearrangement joins TRBV18 to TRBJ1-6. This CDR3 is 15 amino acids long. Per germline, CDR1 KGHSH and CDR2 LQKENI. Here the CDR3 reads CASSPAGVTQPPLHF.

This chain joins TRBV5-1 and TRBJ1-5. Germline V gene data show CDR1 as SGHRS and CDR2 as YFSETQ. CDR3 length: 15 amino acids. This chain's CDR3 is CASSYDGVSNQPQHF.

The chain joins TRBV6-5 to TRBJ2-2; TCRdb's D gene call, TRBD2, goes unchecked for lack of DNA. CDR1 MNHEY and CDR2 SVGAGI come from the germline V gene. The CDR3 has 15 residues. CDR3 protein: CASSFAGGYTGELFF.

The V gene is TRBV5-1, the J gene TRBJ2-7; TCRdb designates TRBD1, a call that cannot be tested without DNA. Per germline, CDR1 SGHRS and CDR2 YFSETQ. CDR3 length equals 14 residues. The CDR3 protein is CASSRQGGDAEQYF.

The gene calls are TRBV20-1 and TRBJ1-5; TCRdb reports TRBD1, a call that lacks DNA to check it against. CDR1 and CDR2 from the germline V gene are DFQATT and SNEGSKA (reference sequence). The CDR3 consists of 13 residues. The CDR3 spells CSARGTAGAPQHF.

The V gene is TRBV20-1, the J gene TRBJ2-1; TCRdb outputs TRBD1, but without DNA this stays unchecked. The germline CDR1 and CDR2 sequences are DFQATT and SNEGSKA (reference sequence). This CDR3 has 13 amino acids. The CDR3 spells CSASQTGYAEQFF.

This rearrangement joins TRBV24-1 to TRBJ2-1; as DNA is missing, the TRBD2 call by TCRdb cannot be tested. The CDR3 is 17 amino acids. Germline values: CDR1 KGHDR, CDR2 SFDVKD. The chain's CDR3 is CATSDPSAGGSYNEQFF.

This chain joins TRBV6-4 and TRBJ2-1; TCRdb names TRBD1, which stays unverified in the absence of DNA. Germline V gives CDR1 MRHNA, CDR2 SNTAGT. The CDR3 has 15 residues. The CDR3 spells CASSEGGHQTMSQFF.

The V gene is TRBV18, the J gene TRBJ1-4. This CDR3 region has 16 residues. Per germline, CDR1 KGHSH and CDR2 LQKENI. The CDR3 loop reads CASSPGVGATNEKLFF. The variable domain in full, completed from reference TRBV18 and TRBJ1-4, reads NAGVMQNPRHLVRRRGQEARLRCSPMKGHSHVYWYRQLPEEGLKFMVYLQKENIIDESGMPKERFSAEFPKEGPSILRIQQVVRGDSAAYFCASSPGVGATNEKLFFGSGTQLSVL.

V and J are TRBV16 and TRBJ1-3. Germline lookup yields CDR1 KGHSY and CDR2 FQNENV. This CDR3 has 17 amino acids. CDR3 sequence: CASSQLRSKLSGNTIYF.

V usage is TRBV4-2 and J usage is TRBJ2-1; absent DNA, TCRdb's TRBD2 call cannot be checked. The CDR3 covers 18 residues. CDR1 and CDR2 (germline): LGHNA, YNFKEQ. The CDR3 sequence: CASSQNFLRGGPYNEQFF.

The chain carries TRBV20-1 and TRBJ2-7; the D call from TCRdb, TRBD1, cannot be confirmed without DNA. In germline, CDR1 is DFQATT, CDR2 SNEGSKA (reference sequence). The CDR3 spans 14 residues. CDR3 amino acids: CSAPSPVQSYEQYF.

The chain joins TRBV4-1 to TRBJ1-4. The CDR3 covers 15 residues. CDR1 and CDR2 from the germline V gene are MGHRA and YSYEKL. CDR3 in amino acids: CASSQRAFGDEKLFF.

This chain's CDR3 is CSATLRTGGDEQFF. The chain combines TRBV20-1 with TRBJ2-1; TCRdb names TRBD1, which stays unverified in the absence of DNA. The CDR3 has 14 amino acids. The germline gives CDR1 DFQATT, CDR2 SNEGSKA (reference sequence).

The chain uses TRBV20-1 and TRBJ1-4. This CDR3 is 14 amino acids long. The germline CDR1 and CDR2 sequences are DFQATT and SNEGSKA (reference sequence). The CDR3 spells CSAPDRVTNEKLFF.

The CDR3 reads CASTKYRDRIRNQPQHF. This chain connects TRBV6-1 to TRBJ1-5; TCRdb's D call, TRBD1, is unchecked because there is no DNA. The CDR3 length is 17 residues. CDR1 is MNHNS and CDR2 is SASEGT in the germline V gene.

V usage is TRBV7-9 and J usage is TRBJ2-2; TCRdb designates TRBD1, a call that cannot be tested without DNA. This CDR3 region has 15 residues. Per germline, CDR1 SEHNR and CDR2 FQNEAQ (reference sequence). The CDR3 region is CASSWTELNTGELFF.

The CDR3 sequence is CASSLDTSTDTQYF. The gene calls are TRBV7-9 and TRBJ2-3. The CDR3 is made up of 14 amino acids. The V gene's germline CDR1 is SEHNR and CDR2 FQNEAQ (reference sequence).

V gene TRBV25-1 combines with J gene TRBJ1-5. CDR1 and CDR2 (germline): MGHDK, SYGVNS. The CDR3 consists of 16 residues. CDR3 protein: CASSGQTKGCNQPQHF.

The V and J genes are TRBV7-9 and TRBJ1-1; no DNA is available, so the TRBD1 call from TCRdb remains unchecked. This CDR3 region has 15 residues. Looked up from germline, CDR1 is SEHNR and CDR2 is FQNEAQ (reference sequence). CDR3 loop: CASSAVVGASTEAFF.

This chain joins TRBV28 and TRBJ2-4; TCRdb names TRBD1, which stays unverified in the absence of DNA. The CDR3 has 15 residues. CDR1 is MDHEN and CDR2 is SYDVKM in the germline V gene. CDR3 sequence: CASSGGDLAKNIQYF.

This sequence joins TRBV19 and TRBJ2-2. The CDR3 has 14 amino acids. Germline-derived CDR1 and CDR2 are LNHDA and SQIVND (reference sequence). The CDR3 loop is CASSILGTTGELFF.

The chain recombines TRBV2 with TRBJ2-7. CDR1 is SNHLY, CDR2 FYNNEI, per germline. There are 12 residues in the CDR3. The CDR3 loop is CASGQRLYEQYF.

V and J are TRBV29-1 and TRBJ1-1. The CDR3 is 11 residues long. Germline V CDR1 and CDR2: SQVTM, ANQGSEA. The CDR3 is CSITLNTEAFF.

This chain uses TRBV6-4 with TRBJ1-6. The CDR3 sequence is 11 residues long. Germline CDR1 is MRHNA and CDR2 is SNTAGT. The CDR3 reads CASSDSRNPHF.

J is TRBJ1-4 and V is TRBV6-1; TCRdb names TRBD1, which stays unverified in the absence of DNA. CDR1 is MNHNS and CDR2 is SASEGT in the germline V gene. The CDR3 length is 15 residues. CDR3 residues: CASNVKGLGNEKLFF.

The genes are TRBV6-1 and TRBJ2-7; TCRdb outputs TRBD1, but without DNA this stays unchecked. The CDR3 extends over 13 amino acids. The germline V gene encodes CDR1 MNHNS and CDR2 SASEGT. The CDR3: CASGDRGSYEQYF.

The chain is built from TRBV4-2 and TRBJ2-1. The CDR3 is made up of 14 amino acids. Germline loops: CDR1 LGHNA, CDR2 YNFKEQ. CDR3 sequence reads: CASSQNPANYEQFF.